This TCR beta chain was sequenced for a study of cytomegalovirus exposure and HLA in healthy donors. Whole-study results and caveats: Many donors carried some public TCRs, although rarity characterized most TCR sequences. Under in vitro conditions, a few CMV-associated chains were confirmed as specific for CMV antigens. The investigators catalogued 150 or so TCR beta chains as cytomegalovirus-associated.

Generated by immunoSEQ multiplex PCR, the TCRdb table keeps only in-frame clones and is missing some. The top ten hold 0.89% of the sample, which has around 94,000 clones, roughly 94% seen once. V lost 3 bases, J lost 3 bases, and 17 bases stayed unmatched. CDR1 and CDR2 from the germline V gene are PRHDT and FYEKMQ (reference sequence). CDR3 length: 19 residues. Separation from the roughly 670-subject first cohort characterized the roughly 120-subject validation cohort, to which the donors belonged. Points on this clone: As yet, its antigen is unknown.

The origin of this receptor is a woman under 30 in good health and CMV-seronegative. The sample comprised PBMCs. The chain recombines TRBV13 with TRBJ1-1, with 9 bases matching TRBD1. CDR3 loop: CASSLGEGQGIGVDTEAFF. CDR3 sequence (DNA): TGTGCCAGCAGCTTGGGGGAAGGACAGGGGATAGGAGTGGACACTGAAGCTTTCTTT.